This TCR beta chain was identified during a study of blood T cells in healthy people across ages. The use of a sample-barcoded 5' primer and a J-beta primer mix characterized a second PCR of about 6 to 12 cycles. TCRdb reprocessed the 5' RACE reads via MiXCR and lists one record per CDR3 protein. This repertoire shows hundreds of thousands of distinct CDR3 sequences, 40% to 45% found once; its top ten account for approximately 29%. The sample consisted of blood. The TCR comes from a man aged 80 or over in good health.

Written as DNA, the CDR3 is TGTGCCAGCAGCTTAGCGAGGGGAATCAACGGGGAGCTGTTTTTT. This codes for CASSLARGINGELFF. The genes are TRBV7-2 and TRBJ2-2, with D possibly being TRBD1 or TRBD2 (5 bases each). Trimming stripped 0 bases from V and 7 bases from J, with 12 bases between. The CDR3 is 15 amino acids. Germline CDR1 SGHTA, CDR2 FQGNSA.